The clone carrying this T cell receptor (beta chain) appeared many times. Its target is unknown. The length of the CDR3 is 18 residues. Germline V gives CDR1 ENHRY, CDR2 SYGVKD. Trimming left V 3 bases short and J 5 bases short, with 25 bases between. TCRdb re-called the reads through MiXCR, storing one row per CDR3 protein. This sample has 86,000 or so distinct CDR3 sequences, with around 25% found just once. This sample is drawn from a study of T cell repertoires in cytomegalovirus infection. This TCR came from a human donor in good health (CMV status not recorded). Some clones in this sample may be carry-over from other donors' samples. The sample here was CD8+ T cells from cultured PBMCs, taken from culture after CMV antigen stimulation. V gene TRBV10-3 combines with J gene TRBJ2-5; a possible D gene is TRBD1 (6 bases). The CDR3 sequence is CAISDPHPPETGHETQYF. The CDR3 DNA sequence: TGTGCCATCAGTGACCCCCACCCTCCTGAGACAGGCCACGAGACCCAGTACTTC.